Sequencing of this T cell receptor (beta chain) was carried out in a study of T cell responses to AZD1222 COVID-19 vaccine. The CDR3 spans 16 residues. V was clipped by 4 bases and J by 7 bases; unmatched bases: 10. Germline CDR1 and CDR2: SNHLY and FYNNEI. As to this clone: Antigen specificity is unknown.

Method: immunoSEQ multiplex PCR; TCRdb's copy keeps in-frame clones and lacks some. The sample carries under 140,000 clones, roughly 90% recorded once. Overall study findings and caveats: Only six people who got AZD1222 tested seropositive at baseline.

The TCR was taken from an adult who received the AZD1222 COVID-19 vaccine. The chain uses TRBV2 and TRBJ1-4; 9 nucleotides align to TRBD1. The source material was peripheral blood, sampled 28 days after the second AZD1222 dose. The CDR3 DNA follows: TGTGCCAGCAGTGCTCGGAGGACAGGGGTGGCTGAAAAACTGTTTTTT. Its protein product is CASSARRTGVAEKLFF.